This T cell receptor (beta chain) was observed in a study of blood T cell repertoires in COVID-19. V lost 3 bases to trimming and J lost 4 bases, with 12 bases between them. The germline V gene encodes CDR1 MDHEN and CDR2 SYDVKM. This CDR3 region has 14 residues. The data were produced by immunoSEQ multiplex PCR, yet TCRdb's version contains in-frame clones alone and is incomplete. The sample includes 300,000 to 350,000 clones, around 89% of them seen just once. The receptor was derived from a woman between 18 and 30 years old with acute COVID-19. V gene TRBV28 combines with J gene TRBJ1-2, with D tentatively TRBD1 (6 bases). What was sequenced was PBMCs or T cells enriched from blood (not recorded which). The CDR3 nucleotides are TGTGCCAGCAGTTTCAGGGGACCGACCTATGGCTACACCTTC. Translation gives CASSFRGPTYGYTF.